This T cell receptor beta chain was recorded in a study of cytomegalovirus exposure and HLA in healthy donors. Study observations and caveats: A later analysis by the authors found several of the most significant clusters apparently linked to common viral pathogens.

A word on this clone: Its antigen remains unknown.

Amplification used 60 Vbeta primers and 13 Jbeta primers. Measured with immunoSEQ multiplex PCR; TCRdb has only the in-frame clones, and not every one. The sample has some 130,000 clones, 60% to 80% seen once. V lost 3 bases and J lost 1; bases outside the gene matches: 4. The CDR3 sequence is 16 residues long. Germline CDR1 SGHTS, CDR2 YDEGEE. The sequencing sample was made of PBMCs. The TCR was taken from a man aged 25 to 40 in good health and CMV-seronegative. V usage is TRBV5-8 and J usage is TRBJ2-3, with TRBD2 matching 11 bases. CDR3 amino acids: CASSSVAGGGTDTQYF. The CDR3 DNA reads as TGTGCCAGCAGCTCGGTAGCGGGAGGGGGCACAGATACGCAGTATTTT.